This TCR beta chain came from a study of T cell responses to AZD1222 COVID-19 vaccine. The study, taken as a whole, reports: A mostly white British donor set with more females was recruited, and clonal diversity was possibly underestimated. Two AZD1222 doses significantly raised spike-specific TCR breadth and depth over controls. Sampled repertoires all dated from after the peak T cell response.

The assay was immunoSEQ multiplex PCR, and TCRdb's table has in-frame clones only and misses some. The sample has fewer than 90,000 clones, roughly 90% seen once. This clone has more than one count but fewer than ten. Antigen: not known. CDR1 is MDHEN, CDR2 SYDVKM, per germline. There are 15 residues in the CDR3. V was clipped by 3 bases and J by 12 bases; unmatched bases: 11. This chain uses TRBV28 with TRBJ1-6, with TRBD1 matching over 7 bases. This receptor was taken from an adult who received the AZD1222 COVID-19 vaccine. This specimen was peripheral blood, taken 28 days after the second AZD1222 dose. The DNA of the CDR3 is TGTGCCAGCAGTTTTCAAAAAGGGAGGGACAGACCCCTCCACTTT. Protein: CASSFQKGRDRPLHF.